This TCR beta chain derives from a study of CD8 T cells in Susac syndrome. After extraction with the RNeasy kit, about 0.5 to 1 ug of the RNA was reverse transcribed using random hexamers. TCRdb called the immunoSEQ multiplex PCR reads again in MiXCR, with one record for every CDR3 protein. The sample has around 71,000 distinct CDR3 sequences; roughly 95% are singletons. CD8+ and CD4+ T cells from blood underwent TCR beta sequencing, which was carried out in a high-throughput format. This CDR3 is 15 amino acids long. CDR1 SGHTA and CDR2 FQGNSA come from the germline V gene. With 4 bases removed from V and 5 bases from J, the gap between germline ends came to 17 bases.

The sequencing sample was made of CD4+ T cells from PBMCs. The J gene is TRBJ2-5, the V gene TRBV7-2; D is uncertain. The TCR sequence derives from a human donor with multiple sclerosis. As DNA, the CDR3 is TGTGCCAGCAGCTCAGTCGCTATGCGTTGGGAGACCCAGTACTTC. It specifies CASSSVAMRWETQYF.